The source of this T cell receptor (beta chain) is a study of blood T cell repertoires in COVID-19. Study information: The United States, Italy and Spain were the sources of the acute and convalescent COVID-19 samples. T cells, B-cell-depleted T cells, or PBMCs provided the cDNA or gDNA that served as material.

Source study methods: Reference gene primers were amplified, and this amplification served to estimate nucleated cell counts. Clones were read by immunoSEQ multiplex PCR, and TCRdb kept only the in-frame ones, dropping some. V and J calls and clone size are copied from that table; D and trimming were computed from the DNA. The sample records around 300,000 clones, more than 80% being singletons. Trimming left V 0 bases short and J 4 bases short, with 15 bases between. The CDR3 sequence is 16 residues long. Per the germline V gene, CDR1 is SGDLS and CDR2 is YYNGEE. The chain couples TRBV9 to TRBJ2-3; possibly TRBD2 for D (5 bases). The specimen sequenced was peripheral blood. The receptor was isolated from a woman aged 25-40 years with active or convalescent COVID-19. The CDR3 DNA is TGTGCCAGCAGCGTAGCTGGTACCCGGGGTTCAGATACGCAGTATTTT. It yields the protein CASSVAGTRGSDTQYF.